The 6 T cell receptor beta chains in this list originate from one sample, sequenced in a study of CD8+ T cells in alopecia areata. Cells pooled from cutaneous lymph nodes were sorted on CD4, CD8alpha, NKG2D, NKG2ACE and other markers. Isolated RNA was reverse transcribed into cDNA used as the sequencing template. Produced via immunoSEQ multiplex PCR; TCRdb's table is partial and in-frame only. Singletons are absent from the sample, which has under 7,000 clones. The sample consisted of CD8+ T cells sorted from a lymph node. The receptors were gathered from a C3H/HeJ mouse with alopecia areata. MHC haplotype of the strain: H2-k.

This clone was detected ten times or more. The gene names given are mouse names. The CDR3 goes on 4 residues after the read ends, and that part is filled in from the germline J gene. V and J are TRBV3 and TRBJ2-5, with TRBD2 as a possible D gene (5 bases). The germline V and J ends were trimmed by 2 bases and 0 bases, with 9 bases remaining between them. Germline V lookup: CDR1 SNHLY, CDR2 FYNGKV (reference sequence). The CDR3 consists of 15 residues. The sequenced part of the CDR3 DNA is TGTGCCAGCAGCTTACGCTGGGAGAACCAAGAC. It yields the protein CASSLRWENQD. The CDR3, in full, reads CASSLRWENQDTQYF.

Points on this clone: Gene names and germline refer to mouse. The read stops 3 residues short of the end of the CDR3; the missing end is completed from the germline J gene. The chain combines TRBV13-2 with TRBJ1-6; D uncertain. TRBJ1-6 is an ORF for which the function is uncertain. The ends were cut back, 2 bases at V and 9 bases at J, with 3 bases in the middle. CDR1 is NNHNN, CDR2 SYGAGS, per germline (reference sequence). The CDR3 spans 11 residues. CDR3 DNA, as far as it was read: TGTGCCAGCGGTGAGGGTTCGCCC. Amino acids: CASGEGSP. The complete CDR3 reads CASGEGSPLYF.

In this sample, this clone turned up many times. Gene names refer to mouse genes. The read comes to an end 4 residues before the CDR3 does, leaving the germline J gene to fill in the end. The gene calls are TRBV1 and TRBJ2-7, with 12 bases that match TRBD2. J was trimmed by 2 bases and V by 2 bases; bases with no gene match: 1. Looked up from germline, CDR1 is NSQYPW and CDR2 is LRSPGD (reference sequence). The length of the CDR3 is 15 residues. The chain's CDR3 is CTCSARTGGAYEQYF. The CDR3 bases that were read are TGCACCTGCAGTGCAAGGACTGGGGGGGCCTAT.

The table lists this clone with a few counts. The genes are named according to mouse. Sequencing ends 4 residues short of the CDR3 end; the germline J gene provides the rest. The chain joins TRBV5 to TRBJ2-1; 7 positions match TRBD2. V was clipped by 1 base and J by 3 bases; unmatched bases: 3. From germline, CDR1 is LGHNA and CDR2 YNLKQL (reference sequence). The CDR3 length is 15 residues. The CDR3 bases that were read are TGTGCCAGCAGCCAAGGCTGGGGGTTCTATGCT. It codes for CASSQGWGFYA. The whole CDR3 sequence is CASSQGWGFYAEQFF.

This clone showed up many times. Genes and germline come from the mouse. The read comes to an end 4 residues before the CDR3 does, leaving the germline J gene to fill in the end. The J gene is TRBJ2-1, the V gene TRBV17; possibly TRBD1 for D (5 bases). V gave up 1 base and J gave up 5 bases, with 9 bases separating them. This CDR3 has 14 residues. Germline lookup yields CDR1 MNHDT and CDR2 YYDKIL. CDR3 protein: CASSRGRADAEQFF. The part of the CDR3 DNA that was read is TGTGCTAGCAGTAGAGGCAGGGCAGATGCT.

There are many counts of this clone. Gene names are the mouse ones. The CDR3 extends 4 residues past the end of the read, so its final part is completed from the germline J gene. The chain recombines TRBV13-2 with TRBJ2-3, with 10 bases lining up with TRBD1. CDR1 and CDR2 (germline): NNHNN, SYGAGS (reference sequence). Trimming cost V 2 bases and J 1 base; bases outside gene matches: 4. There are 16 residues in the CDR3. The CDR3 here is CASGETGGGGAETLYF. Incomplete CDR3 DNA: TGTGCCAGCGGTGAGACAGGGGGCGGAGGTGCAGAA.